This is a list of T cell receptor beta chains from one sample in a study of T-cell reconstitution after alpha-beta-depleted transplantation in children. TCRdb re-called the PCR reads through MiXCR, storing one row per CDR3 protein. The table includes approximately 1,000,000 distinct CDR3 sequences, roughly 29% detected once. This specimen consisted of PBMCs, mostly from graft donor cells, obtained 360 days after TCRalphabeta/CD19-depleted stem cell transplant. The receptors originated from a boy under two years old who had a stem cell transplant for SCID, so the T cells may come from the graft donor. Both conserved end residues are part of each CDR3. A D gene is named only where the DNA matches it firmly. Clone size is stated in some rows and not others, as once, few, many or a class when expanded.

j_call | d_call | clone_size | cdr3_length | v_call | cdr3_aa | cdr3_nt
TRBJ1-1 | NA | few | 16 | TRBV25-1 | CASSAPAGTLNTEAFF | TGTGCCAGCAGTGCTCCCGCCGGGACACTTAACACTGAAGCTTTCTTT
TRBJ1-1 | NA | NA | 13 | TRBV12-3/TRBV12-4 | CASSFKEGSEAFF | TGTGCCAGCAGTTTTAAGGAGGGGTCGGAAGCTTTCTTT
TRBJ2-3 | NA | few | 16 | TRBV6-5 | CASSYSSTSSTDTQYF | TGTGCCAGCAGTTACTCATCGACTTCTAGCACAGATACGCAGTATTTT
TRBJ1-1 | NA | NA | 14 | TRBV5-1 | CASSLAGPPAEAFF | TGCGCCAGCAGCTTGGCGGGACCCCCGGCTGAAGCTTTCTTT
TRBJ2-5 | NA | NA | 11 | TRBV10-3 | CAIGSEETQYF | TGTGCCATCGGGTCGGAGGAGACCCAGTACTTC
TRBJ2-1 | NA | few | 13 | TRBV12-3/TRBV12-4 | CASSFWGANEQFF | TGTGCCAGCAGTTTTTGGGGGGCTAATGAGCAGTTCTTC
TRBJ2-1 | TRBD2 | NA | 16 | TRBV27 | CASSFSTSGDPHEQFF | TGTGCCAGCAGTTTTAGTACTAGCGGGGACCCCCATGAGCAGTTCTTC
TRBJ2-1 | TRBD2 | NA | 13 | TRBV20-1 | CSSPRAGGNEQFF | TGCAGTTCCCCTCGAGCGGGGGGCAATGAGCAGTTCTTC
TRBJ2-7 | TRBD1 | few | 16 | TRBV5-1 | CASSLGQLLSSYEQYF | TGCGCCAGCAGCCTGGGACAGCTACTCAGCTCCTACGAGCAGTACTTC
TRBJ2-7 | NA | few | 15 | TRBV30 | CAWSSNREYLYEQYF | TGTGCCTGGAGTTCGAACAGGGAGTATCTCTACGAGCAGTACTTC
TRBJ1-5 | NA | NA | 15 | TRBV20-1 | CSARGAAWGNQPQHF | TGCAGTGCTAGAGGGGCGGCCTGGGGCAATCAGCCCCAGCATTTT
TRBJ2-3 | TRBD2 | few | 16 | TRBV4-2 | CASSPLLAGGGDTQYF | TGTGCCAGCAGCCCTCTACTAGCGGGGGGAGGAGATACGCAGTATTTT
TRBJ2-2 | TRBD1 | few | 16 | TRBV7-8 | CASSPTWTGSHGELFF | TGTGCCAGCAGCCCTACCTGGACAGGTTCGCACGGGGAGCTGTTTTTT
TRBJ2-1 | NA | NA | 16 | TRBV12-3/TRBV12-4 | CASSLALGTYHNEQFF | TGTGCCAGCAGTTTAGCGCTCGGGACTTACCACAATGAGCAGTTCTTC
TRBJ2-7 | NA | NA | 14 | TRBV5-6 | CASSPMGVGYEQYF | TGTGCCAGCAGTCCAATGGGCGTTGGCTACGAGCAGTACTTC
TRBJ1-2 | NA | NA | 14 | TRBV20-1 | CSARDVSGGYGYTF | TGCAGTGCTAGAGATGTGAGCGGGGGGTATGGCTACACCTTC
TRBJ2-7 | NA | few | 14 | TRBV5-6 | CASSQRQVWDEQYF | TGTGCCAGCAGCCAGAGACAGGTTTGGGACGAGCAGTACTTC